These 32 T cell receptor beta chains were sequenced from one sample in a study of cytomegalovirus exposure and HLA in healthy donors. PCR was performed using 60 Vbeta and 13 Jbeta primers. TCRdb's copy holds only in-frame clones and misses some; the assay was immunoSEQ multiplex PCR. Of 150,000 to 200,000 clones detected, roughly 80% appear once; the ten largest clones hold around 3.1%. The sequenced sample was PBMCs. These receptors were taken from a female donor in good health and CMV-seronegative.

The rearrangement links TRBV28 to TRBJ2-3; 7 bases line up with TRBD1. The CDR3 runs 15 residues. The V and J ends lost 2 bases and 9 bases, in that order; junction bases with no gene match: 11. The germline gives CDR1 MDHEN, CDR2 SYDVKM. Here the CDR3 reads CASSLGTDPNRTQYF. The DNA for the CDR3 is TGTGCCAGCAGTTTAGGGACAGACCCAAATCGCACGCAGTATTTT.

This clone was seen just once. V and J are TRBV28 and TRBJ1-2; 9 bases map to TRBD1. The CDR3 runs 15 residues. J was trimmed by 5 bases and V by 6 bases; bases with no gene match: 10. Germline V gene sequence: CDR1 MDHEN, CDR2 SYDVKM. CDR3 in DNA: TGTGCCAGCAGGAGGCAAACAGGGGGCGCGTATGGCTACACCTTC. Translated, it gives CASRRQTGGAYGYTF.

The chain is built from TRBV7-6 and TRBJ1-2, with D uncertain. The CDR3 loop spans 17 amino acids. V was pared by 2 bases and J by 2 bases, with 18 bases between. Germline CDR1 SGHVS, CDR2 FNYEAQ. CDR3 in amino acids: CASSLFPGEALNYGYTF. The CDR3 DNA follows: TGTGCCAGCAGCTTATTCCCAGGCGAAGCTCTAAACTATGGCTACACCTTC.

The chain combines TRBV27 with TRBJ2-7, with TRBD2 matching over 11 bases. J was trimmed by 9 bases and V by 6 bases; bases with no gene match: 4. Germline CDR1 is MNHEY and CDR2 is SMNVEV (reference sequence). The CDR3 spans 12 residues. The CDR3 reads CASRTSGSMQYF. The CDR3 nucleotides are TGTGCCAGCAGAACTAGCGGGAGTATGCAGTACTTC.

This clone was recorded a few times. Relative to the germline gene, one junction end is altered; a read error may explain this. V usage is TRBV7-7 and J usage is TRBJ2-2, with unresolved D. The CDR3 is made up of 13 amino acids. Germline V gene lookup returns CDR1 SSHAT and CDR2 FNYEAQ (reference sequence). The CDR3: CASSLVDTGELFF. CDR3 nucleotide sequence: TGTGCTAGCAGCCTTGTCGACACCGGGGAGCTGTTTTTT.

The chain carries TRBV2 and TRBJ1-6, with D perhaps matching TRBD1 (6 bases). CDR3 length: 16 residues. V lost 7 bases to trimming and J lost 0 bases, with 13 bases between them. Germline values: CDR1 SNHLY, CDR2 FYNNEI. CDR3 nucleotides: TGTGCCAGCACCTCCGACAGGAGCTCCTATAATTCACCCCTCCACTTT. This codes for CASTSDRSSYNSPLHF.

The chain uses TRBV18 and TRBJ1-1; 7 nucleotides agree with TRBD1. The CDR3 consists of 15 residues. With V trimmed by 5 bases and J by 0 bases, 6 bases remained unmatched. Germline V gene lookup returns CDR1 KGHSH and CDR2 LQKENI. The CDR3 DNA sequence: TGTGCCAGCTCAAGGGACAGCTTCATGAACACTGAAGCTTTCTTT. It codes for CASSRDSFMNTEAFF.

Concerning this clone: At one boundary the junction diverges from the germline segment, which might be a read error. The genes are TRBV28 and TRBJ2-7, with a tentative D call TRBD2 (5 bases). Germline CDR1 reads MDHEN; CDR2 reads SYDVKM. The CDR3 length is 15 residues. DNA of the CDR3: TGTGCCAGCAGTTTGTCCGGGATAGTCTCCCACGAGCAGTACTTC. Its translation: CASSLSGIVSHEQYF.

The V and J genes are TRBV7-2 and TRBJ2-7, with 7 positions matching TRBD2. The CDR3 length is 13 residues. The V gene end was trimmed by 4 bases and the J gene end by 3 bases; junction bases not matched to a gene: 3. Germline lookup yields CDR1 SGHTA and CDR2 FQGNSA. CDR3 in DNA: TGTGCCAGCAGCTCCGGGACTATCTACGAGCAGTACTTC. Protein sequence: CASSSGTIYEQYF. The entire variable domain, with the rest obtained from reference TRBV7-2 and TRBJ2-7, is as follows: GAGVSQSPSNKVTEKGKDVELRCDPISGHTALYWYRQSLGQGLEFLIYFQGNSAPDKSGLPSDRFSAERTGGSVSTLTIQRTQQEDSAVYLCASSSGTIYEQYFGPGTRLTVT.

This chain uses TRBV27 with TRBJ1-1, with 7 bases matching TRBD1. Germline-derived CDR1 and CDR2 are MNHEY and SMNVEV (reference sequence). The CDR3 consists of 13 residues. J lost 11 bases, V lost 5 bases, and 11 bases had no gene match. In DNA, the CDR3 is TGTGCCAGCAGTCCCCGGGACAGATATTATGCTTTCTTT. Encoded protein: CASSPRDRYYAFF.

The chain's CDR3 is CASSVRQGSYGYTF. CDR3 nucleotide sequence: TGTGCCAGTAGTGTACGACAGGGGAGCTATGGCTACACCTTC. The chain is built from TRBV19 and TRBJ1-2, with 8 bases identical to TRBD1. The junction had 6 bases not matched to a gene; V was cut back by 5 bases and J by 4 bases. Germline CDR1 reads LNHDA; CDR2 reads SQIVND (reference sequence). The CDR3 runs to 14 residues.

This chain links TRBV10-3 with TRBJ2-7, with 9 bases aligning to TRBD2. The CDR3 runs to 14 residues. Germline V gene lookup returns CDR1 ENHRY and CDR2 SYGVKD. The junction had 4 bases not matched to a gene; V was cut back by 2 bases and J by 5 bases. CDR3 coding DNA: TGTGCCATCAGTGAGGTAGCGGGGGCACACGAGCAGTACTTC. It specifies CAISEVAGAHEQYF.

This chain connects TRBV27 to TRBJ2-1; the D gene is possibly TRBD2 (7 bases). Per germline, CDR1 MNHEY and CDR2 SMNVEV (reference sequence). Trimming removed 7 bases from V and 5 bases from J, with 15 bases in between. This CDR3 region has 14 residues. The CDR3 protein is CASIGLGGNNEQFF. The CDR3 nucleotides are TGTGCCAGCATTGGACTAGGGGGAAACAATGAGCAGTTCTTC.

This clone has a single count. The chain carries TRBV28 and TRBJ1-1, with D possibly matching TRBD1 (6 bases). CDR3 length: 15 residues. V shed 4 bases and J shed 1 base, with 13 bases lying between them. Germline V gene data show CDR1 as MDHEN and CDR2 as SYDVKM. CDR3 DNA: TGTGCCAGCAGTTCACCGGGGACACCGAACACTGAAGCTTTCTTT. This encodes CASSSPGTPNTEAFF. Looking up the rest from reference TRBV28 and TRBJ1-1 gives the full variable domain: DVKVTQSSRYLVKRTGEKVFLECVQDMDHENMFWYRQDPGLGLRLIYFSYDVKMKEKGDIPEGYSVSREKKERFSLILESASTNQTSMYLCASSSPGTPNTEAFFGQGTRLTVV.

This clone was seen just once. V gene TRBV4-3 combines with J gene TRBJ1-1; tentatively, D is TRBD1 (5 bases). This CDR3 comprises 14 residues. Germline-derived CDR1 and CDR2 are LGHNA and YSLEER. The germline V and J ends were trimmed by 0 bases and 7 bases, with 12 bases remaining between them. The CDR3 region is CASSQDMGGIEAFF. Here the CDR3 DNA reads TGCGCCAGCAGCCAAGATATGGGGGGGATTGAAGCTTTCTTT.

The rearrangement links TRBV5-1 to TRBJ2-7; TRBD2 matches 8 bases. With V trimmed by 6 bases and J by 5 bases, 10 bases remained unmatched. CDR1 and CDR2 (germline): SGHRS, YFSETQ. CDR3 length: 14 residues. CDR3 nucleotide sequence: TGCGCCAGCATGCCGGGACTAGGATTCCACGAGCAGTACTTC. Encoded protein: CASMPGLGFHEQYF.

The rearrangement links TRBV30 to TRBJ2-5, with D possibly being TRBD1 (5 bases). CDR1 and CDR2 from the germline V gene are GTSNPN and SVGIG (reference sequence). Trimming stripped 2 bases from V and 7 bases from J, with 5 bases between. This CDR3 is 10 amino acids long. For the CDR3, the DNA is TGTGCCTGGAGTAGGGGGACCCAGTACTTC. Its translation: CAWSRGTQYF.

The chain carries TRBV12-5 and TRBJ2-3; D gene uncertain. Per the germline V gene, CDR1 is LGHNT and CDR2 is FRNRAP. V was cut by 1 base and J by 0 bases, with 5 bases left in between. This CDR3 is built from 14 residues. The CDR3 region is CASGLGDSTDTQYF. For the CDR3, the DNA is TGTGCTAGTGGTTTGGGCGATAGCACAGATACGCAGTATTTT.

Only a few counts were recorded for this clone. This chain links TRBV6-5 with TRBJ2-1; TRBD2 aligns across 12 bases. Trimming at V came to 5 bases and at J to 8 bases, leaving 7 bases not matched to a gene. The CDR3 runs 15 residues. CDR1 and CDR2 from the germline V gene are MNHEY and SVGAGI. The chain's CDR3 is CASSQTSGSSHEQFF. CDR3 nucleotide sequence: TGTGCCAGCAGTCAGACTAGCGGGAGCAGTCATGAGCAGTTCTTC.

J is TRBJ2-7 and V is TRBV29-1; D is possibly TRBD1 (6 bases). Trimming took off 7 bases at V and 4 bases at J, with 11 bases between the two ends. The CDR3 runs 11 residues. Germline V gene data show CDR1 as SQVTM and CDR2 as ANQGSEA. The DNA for the CDR3 is TGCAGCGCTGAGGACAGTTACGAGCAGTACTTC. Protein sequence: CSAEDSYEQYF.

The genes are TRBV6-6 and TRBJ2-5; 9 nucleotides line up with TRBD2. The CDR3 has 14 residues. CDR1 and CDR2 from the germline V gene are MNHNY and SVGAGI (reference sequence). Trimming took 8 bases from V and 4 from J; bases not matched to a gene: 8. The CDR3: CASWGSGGSETQYF. CDR3 coding DNA: TGTGCCAGCTGGGGTAGCGGGGGTTCAGAGACCCAGTACTTC.

The J gene is TRBJ2-5, the V gene TRBV30; a weak D match, TRBD2 (5 bases). The CDR3 is 12 amino acids. Germline loops: CDR1 GTSNPN, CDR2 SVGIG (reference sequence). The V end was cut by 4 bases, the J end by 7 bases, with 13 bases between. The DNA for the CDR3 is TGTGCCTGGACGGCAGGTAGCGCGACCCAGTACTTC. Encoded protein: CAWTAGSATQYF.

The chain couples TRBV27 to TRBJ2-5; D unclear. The V end lost 0 bases, the J end lost 4 bases, and 6 bases lay between the germline ends. This CDR3 has 13 residues. Germline V lookup: CDR1 MNHEY, CDR2 SMNVEV (reference sequence). CDR3 DNA: TGTGCCAGCAGTTTATCGGGCCGAGAGACCCAGTACTTC. This translates into CASSLSGRETQYF.

The V call is TRBV7-9, the J call TRBJ2-7; a weak D match, TRBD1 (6 bases). Germline values: CDR1 SEHNR, CDR2 FQNEAQ (reference sequence). CDR3 length: 15 residues. V lost 6 bases, J lost 0 bases, and 15 bases lay in between. CDR3 in amino acids: CASSPSGQSSYEQYF. CDR3 nucleotide sequence: TGTGCCAGCAGTCCGAGTGGACAGAGCTCCTACGAGCAGTACTTC. The entire variable domain, with the rest obtained from reference TRBV7-9 and TRBJ2-7, is as follows: DTGVSQNPRHKITKRGQNVTFRCDPISEHNRLYWYRQTLGQGPEFLTYFQNEAQLEKSRLLSDRFSAERPKGSFSTLEIQRTEQGDSAMYLCASSPSGQSSYEQYFGPGTRLTVT.

Here the CDR3 DNA reads TGTGCCAGCAGCCTAGACAGCTACAATGAGCAGTTCTTC. As protein: CASSLDSYNEQFF. The chain recombines TRBV14 with TRBJ2-1, with D possibly TRBD1 on 5 matching bases. CDR3 length: 13 amino acids. Trimming removed 4 bases from V and 3 bases from J, with 7 bases in between. Germline lookup yields CDR1 SGHDN and CDR2 FVKESK.

The chain combines TRBV9 with TRBJ2-5; no clear D gene. CDR3 length: 13 amino acids. Trimming removed 4 bases from V and 5 bases from J, with 12 bases in between. Germline V lookup: CDR1 SGDLS, CDR2 YYNGEE. The DNA for the CDR3 is TGTGCCAGCAGCCCAGTAAACGGGGAGACCCAGTACTTC. This encodes CASSPVNGETQYF.

This chain uses TRBV19 with TRBJ2-1; a weak D match, TRBD2 (6 bases). V lost 6 bases to trimming and J lost 2 bases, with 11 bases between them. The CDR3 spans 14 residues. Germline values: CDR1 LNHDA, CDR2 SQIVND (reference sequence). The CDR3 DNA reads TGTGCCAGTAGAGAGGTAGCGGCCTACAATGAGCAGTTCTTC. As protein: CASREVAAYNEQFF.

The chain joins TRBV7-9 to TRBJ2-5; 7 bases match TRBD2. The CDR3 sequence is 15 residues long. V lost 5 bases to trimming and J lost 1 base; unmatched junction nucleotides: 7. Germline V gene sequence: CDR1 SEHNR, CDR2 FQNEAQ (reference sequence). CDR3 loop: CASSPLAVIQETQYF. The CDR3 DNA is TGTGCCAGCAGCCCTCTAGCGGTTATCCAAGAGACCCAGTACTTC.

J is TRBJ2-2 and V is TRBV9, with unresolved D. The CDR3 contains 13 residues. The V gene's germline CDR1 is SGDLS and CDR2 YYNGEE. Trimming took off 4 bases at V and 1 base at J, with 5 bases between the two ends. The CDR3 bases are TGTGCCAGCAGCCCCCAGAACACCGGGGAGCTGTTTTTT. Protein product: CASSPQNTGELFF. The whole variable domain, filled in from reference TRBV9 and TRBJ2-2, reads DSGVTQTPKHLITATGQRVTLRCSPRSGDLSVYWYQQSLDQGLQFLIQYYNGEERAKGNILERFSAQQFPDLHSELNLSSLELGDSALYFCASSPQNTGELFFGEGSRLTVL.

Details on this clone: Mismatch with germline at one junction end may stem from a read error. V and J are TRBV7-9 and TRBJ2-7, with D maybe TRBD2 (6 bases). The CDR3 consists of 14 residues. Germline V gives CDR1 SEHNR, CDR2 FQNEAQ (reference sequence). CDR3 protein: CSSSSRGSPYEQYF. CDR3 nucleotides: TGTTCCAGCAGCTCCCGGGGGAGTCCCTACGAGCAGTACTTC. Drawing the rest from reference TRBV7-9 and TRBJ2-7, the complete variable domain is DTGVSQNPRHKITKRGQNVTFRCDPISEHNRLYWYRQTLGQGPEFLTYFQNEAQLEKSRLLSDRFSAERPKGSFSTLEIQRTEQGDSAMYLCSSSSRGSPYEQYFGPGTRLTVT.

The chain carries TRBV9 and TRBJ2-1, with 10 bases identical to TRBD2. The CDR3 is 15 amino acids. CDR1 is SGDLS and CDR2 is YYNGEE in the germline V gene. V trimming: 4 bases; J trimming: 1 base; junction bases outside the gene matches: 2. DNA of the CDR3: TGTGCCAGCAGCAAGCGGGAGGGGTCCTACAATGAGCAGTTCTTC. Translated: CASSKREGSYNEQFF. Full variable domain (rest looked up from reference TRBV9 and TRBJ2-1): DSGVTQTPKHLITATGQRVTLRCSPRSGDLSVYWYQQSLDQGLQFLIQYYNGEERAKGNILERFSAQQFPDLHSELNLSSLELGDSALYFCASSKREGSYNEQFFGPGTRLTVL.

The gene calls are TRBV18 and TRBJ1-2, with TRBD1 matching over 7 bases. J lost 7 bases, V lost 5 bases, and 10 bases had no gene match. There are 14 residues in the CDR3. Germline CDR1 and CDR2: KGHSH and LQKENI. CDR3: CASSTDRSLSGYTF. Here the CDR3 DNA reads TGTGCCAGCTCAACGGACAGGTCATTAAGTGGCTACACCTTC. The complete variable domain, with remaining parts taken from reference TRBV18 and TRBJ1-2, reads NAGVMQNPRHLVRRRGQEARLRCSPMKGHSHVYWYRQLPEEGLKFMVYLQKENIIDESGMPKERFSAEFPKEGPSILRIQQVVRGDSAAYFCASSTDRSLSGYTFGSGTRLTVV.